This entry lists 12 T cell receptor beta chains sequenced from one sample in a study of beta chain features in type 1 diabetes. Sequenced material consisted of expressed TCRB transcripts (all of the isolated RNA was reverse transcribed). This table comes from immunoSEQ multiplex PCR, and its TCRdb copy is limited to in-frame clones, with some not included. This sample yields approximately 330,000 clones, of which roughly 9.6% are seen a single time; just over 0.015% belongs to the top ten. Sequencing was carried out using naive CD4+ T cells from blood. These receptors all come from a woman in her twenties or thirties in good health.

This clone was observed a handful of times. V gene TRBV19 combines with J gene TRBJ2-5, with 9 bases aligning to TRBD1. The CDR3 has 13 amino acids. The junction had 7 bases not matched to a gene; V was cut back by 10 bases and J by 4 bases. Germline V CDR1 and CDR2: LNHDA, SQIVND (reference sequence). The CDR3 loop is CATQGQGGETQYF. CDR3 DNA sequence: TGTGCCACCCAGGGACAGGGTGGAGAGACCCAGTACTTC.

This chain connects TRBV27 to TRBJ2-7; D call uncertain. The CDR3 is 13 amino acids. V was shortened by 8 bases and J by 2 bases, with 13 bases between the two germline ends. The germline V gene encodes CDR1 MNHEY and CDR2 SMNVEV (reference sequence). The CDR3 here is CASRPKPPYEQYF. Here the CDR3 DNA reads TGTGCCAGCCGCCCTAAACCCCCCTACGAGCAGTACTTC.

This chain joins TRBV12-5 and TRBJ2-5; TRBD2 agrees at 12 bases. The V and J ends lost 7 bases and 5 bases, in that order; junction bases with no gene match: 5. The CDR3 has 14 amino acids. Germline V CDR1 and CDR2: LGHNT, FRNRAP. Here the CDR3 DNA reads TGTGCTAGTGCACTAGCGGGAGGCGTGGAGACCCAGTACTTC. It translates to CASALAGGVETQYF. Drawing the rest from reference TRBV12-5 and TRBJ2-5, the complete variable domain is DARVTQTPRHKVTEMGQEVTMRCQPILGHNTVFWYRQTMMQGLELLAYFRNRAPLDDSGMPKDRFSAEMPDATLATLKIQPSEPRDSAVYFCASALAGGVETQYFGPGTRLLVL.

In its sample, this clone was seen a few times. The rearrangement joins TRBV25-1 to TRBJ2-5, with D perhaps matching TRBD2 (5 bases). Germline V gives CDR1 MGHDK, CDR2 SYGVNS. The V end was cut by 4 bases, the J end by 1 base, with 13 bases between. This CDR3 region has 15 residues. DNA of the CDR3: TGTGCCAGCAGTGCTTATGAGGGCTTCCAAGAGACCCAGTACTTC. This gives the protein CASSAYEGFQETQYF.

This clone was seen a handful of times. The V gene is TRBV20-1, the J gene TRBJ2-3, with no clear D. The germline V gene has CDR1 DFQATT and CDR2 SNEGSKA (reference sequence). There are 10 residues in the CDR3. Trimming took 8 bases from V and 2 from J, leaving 5 bases between them. The CDR3 DNA is TGCAGTCCAGACACAGATACGCAGTATTTT. Translated, it gives CSPDTDTQYF.

This clone has more than one count but fewer than ten. V and J are TRBV28 and TRBJ1-1; no reliable D call. The CDR3 totals 13 residues. V was trimmed by 4 bases and J by 4 bases, leaving 10 bases between them. The germline gives CDR1 MDHEN, CDR2 SYDVKM. The CDR3, as DNA: TGTGCCAGCAGTTACGGTGGGCGCACTGAAGCTTTCTTT. This encodes CASSYGGRTEAFF.

This chain's CDR3 is CASQAGTTDTQYF. Written as DNA, the CDR3 is TGTGCCAGTCAAGCGGGGACTACAGATACGCAGTATTTT. V gene TRBV27 combines with J gene TRBJ2-3, with 7 positions matching TRBD2. CDR1 is MNHEY and CDR2 is SMNVEV in the germline V gene (reference sequence). V lost 9 bases and J lost 3; bases outside the gene matches: 6. The CDR3 is 13 residues long.

The V call is TRBV4-3, the J call TRBJ2-7; perhaps TRBD1 as D (7 bases). CDR1 is LGHNA, CDR2 YSLEER, per germline. The CDR3 runs 17 residues. V was cut by 5 bases and J by 0 bases, with 20 bases left in between. The CDR3 region is CASSFPEGAVSSYEQYF. In DNA form, the CDR3 reads TGCGCCAGCAGCTTCCCGGAGGGGGCGGTGAGCTCCTACGAGCAGTACTTC.

This clone was detected a few times. The chain joins TRBV29-1 to TRBJ2-7; 12 bases agree with TRBD1. The J segment lost 7 bases and the V segment lost 4 bases, leaving 5 bases of the junction unmatched. Looked up from germline, CDR1 is SQVTM and CDR2 is ANQGSEA. The length of the CDR3 is 13 residues. CDR3: CSVGGQGAGEQYF. The DNA for the CDR3 is TGCAGCGTTGGGGGACAGGGGGCAGGAGAGCAGTACTTC.

V and J are TRBV9 and TRBJ1-2; D may be TRBD1 (5 bases). From germline, CDR1 is SGDLS and CDR2 YYNGEE. V lost 0 bases to trimming and J lost 5 bases, with 11 bases between them. This CDR3 region has 14 residues. This CDR3 is CASSVGDSGYGYTF. The CDR3 nucleotides are TGTGCCAGCAGCGTAGGGGACTCGGGTTATGGCTACACCTTC.

V and J are TRBV30 and TRBJ2-3, with D possibly being TRBD2 (7 bases). Looked up from germline, CDR1 is GTSNPN and CDR2 is SVGIG (reference sequence). Trimming pared 1 base from V and 5 bases from J, leaving 13 bases between. The CDR3 is 14 residues long. CDR3 protein: CAWSGGGKGDTQYF. The CDR3 bases are TGTGCCTGGAGTGGGGGGGGCAAGGGAGATACGCAGTATTTT.

This clone was recorded a few times. The chain's CDR3 is CASILKDWKLSEPYEQYF. CDR3 DNA sequence: TGTGCCAGCATCCTCAAAGACTGGAAGTTGAGCGAACCCTACGAGCAGTACTTC. The chain joins TRBV21-1 to TRBJ2-7; the D call TRBD2 from the table was never checked on the DNA. TRBV21-1 is shown as a pseudogene. The CDR3 is 18 amino acids.